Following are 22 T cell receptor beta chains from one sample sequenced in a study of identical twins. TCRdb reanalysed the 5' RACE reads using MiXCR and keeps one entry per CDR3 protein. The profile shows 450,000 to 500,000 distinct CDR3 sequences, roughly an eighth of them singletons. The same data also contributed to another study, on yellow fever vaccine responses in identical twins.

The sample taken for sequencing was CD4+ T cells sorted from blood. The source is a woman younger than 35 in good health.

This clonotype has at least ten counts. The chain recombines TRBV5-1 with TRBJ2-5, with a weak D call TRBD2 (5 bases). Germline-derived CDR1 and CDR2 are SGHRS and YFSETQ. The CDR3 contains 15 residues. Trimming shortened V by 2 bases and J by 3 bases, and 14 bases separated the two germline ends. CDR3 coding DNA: TGCGCCAGCAGCTTAAGAGGACGGACTGAAGAGACCCAGTACTTC. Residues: CASSLRGRTEETQYF. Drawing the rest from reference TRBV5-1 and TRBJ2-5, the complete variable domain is KAGVTQTPRYLIKTRGQQVTLSCSPISGHRSVSWYQQTPGQGLQFLFEYFSETQRNKGNFPGRFSGRQFSNSRSEMNVSTLELGDSALYLCASSLRGRTEETQYFGPGTRLLVL.

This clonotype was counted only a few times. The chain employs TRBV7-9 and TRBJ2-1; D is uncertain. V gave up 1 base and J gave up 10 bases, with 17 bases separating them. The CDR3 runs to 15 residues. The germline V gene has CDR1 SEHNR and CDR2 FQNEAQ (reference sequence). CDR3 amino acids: CASSLERSRFGEQFF. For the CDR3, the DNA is TGTGCCAGCAGCTTAGAGAGGAGTAGGTTTGGCGAGCAGTTCTTC.

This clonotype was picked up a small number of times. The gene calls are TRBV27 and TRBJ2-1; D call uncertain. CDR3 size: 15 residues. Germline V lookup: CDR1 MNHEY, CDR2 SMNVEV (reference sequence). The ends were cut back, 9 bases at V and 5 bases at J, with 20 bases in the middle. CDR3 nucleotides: TGTGCCAGTATTTCCCTAGGGAAATTTAACAATGAGCAGTTCTTC. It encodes CASISLGKFNNEQFF.

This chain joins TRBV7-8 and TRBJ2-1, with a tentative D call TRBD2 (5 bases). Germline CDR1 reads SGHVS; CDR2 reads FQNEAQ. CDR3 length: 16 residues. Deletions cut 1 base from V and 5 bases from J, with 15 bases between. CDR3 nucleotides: TGTGCCAGCAGCTTAGGGCGGGTCGGATCCCACAATGAGCAGTTCTTC. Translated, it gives CASSLGRVGSHNEQFF.

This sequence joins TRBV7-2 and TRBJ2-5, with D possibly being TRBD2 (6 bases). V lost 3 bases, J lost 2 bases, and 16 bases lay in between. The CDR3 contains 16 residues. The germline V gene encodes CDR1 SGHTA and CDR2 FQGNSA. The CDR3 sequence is CASSFPTSGGQETQYF. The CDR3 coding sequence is TGTGCCAGCAGCTTCCCCACTTCCGGGGGACAAGAGACCCAGTACTTC.

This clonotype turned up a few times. The CDR3 DNA follows: TGTGCCAGCAGCTTAGTTTGGGGGGCGCGGGGCAATCAGCCCCAGCATTTT. Translated: CASSLVWGARGNQPQHF. V is TRBV7-2 and J is TRBJ1-5; tentative D call: TRBD1 (6 bases). The ends were cut back, 1 base at V and 2 bases at J, with 15 bases in the middle. The CDR3 is 17 residues long. In germline, CDR1 is SGHTA, CDR2 FQGNSA. Full variable domain (missing parts from reference TRBV7-2 and TRBJ1-5): GAGVSQSPSNKVTEKGKDVELRCDPISGHTALYWYRQSLGQGLEFLIYFQGNSAPDKSGLPSDRFSAERTGGSVSTLTIQRTQQEDSAVYLCASSLVWGARGNQPQHFGDGTRLSIL.

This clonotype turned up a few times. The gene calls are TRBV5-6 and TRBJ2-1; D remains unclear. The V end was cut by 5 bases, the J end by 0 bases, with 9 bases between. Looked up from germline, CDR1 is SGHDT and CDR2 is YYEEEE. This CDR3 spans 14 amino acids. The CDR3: CASRQMGSYNEQFF. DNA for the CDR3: TGTGCCAGCAGGCAGATGGGCTCCTACAATGAGCAGTTCTTC.

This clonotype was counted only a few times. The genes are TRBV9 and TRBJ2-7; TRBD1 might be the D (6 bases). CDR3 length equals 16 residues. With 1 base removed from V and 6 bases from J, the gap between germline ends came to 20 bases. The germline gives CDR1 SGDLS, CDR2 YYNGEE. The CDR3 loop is CASSVSLGTNWGEQYF. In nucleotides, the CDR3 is TGTGCCAGCAGCGTAAGCTTGGGGACAAATTGGGGCGAGCAGTACTTC.

Here the CDR3 reads CATSRVIGVAKNIQYF. DNA of the CDR3: TGTGCCACCAGCAGAGTAATAGGAGTAGCCAAAAACATTCAGTACTTC. The chain uses TRBV15 and TRBJ2-4, with D uncertain. V gave up 1 base and J gave up 0 bases, with 10 bases separating them. The CDR3 has 16 amino acids. From germline, CDR1 is LNHNV and CDR2 YYDKDF (reference sequence).

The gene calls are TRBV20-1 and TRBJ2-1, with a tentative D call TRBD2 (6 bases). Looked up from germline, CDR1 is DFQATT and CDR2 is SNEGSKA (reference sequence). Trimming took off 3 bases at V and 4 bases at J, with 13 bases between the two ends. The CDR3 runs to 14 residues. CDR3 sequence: CSASTAGFYNEQFF. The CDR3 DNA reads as TGCAGTGCTAGTACAGCGGGCTTTTACAATGAGCAGTTCTTC.

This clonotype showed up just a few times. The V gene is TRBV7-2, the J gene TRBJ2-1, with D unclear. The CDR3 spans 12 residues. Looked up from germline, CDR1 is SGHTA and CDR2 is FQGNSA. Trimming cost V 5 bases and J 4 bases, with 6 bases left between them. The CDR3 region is CASSLFYNEQFF. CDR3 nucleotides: TGTGCCAGCAGCCTATTTTACAATGAGCAGTTCTTC.

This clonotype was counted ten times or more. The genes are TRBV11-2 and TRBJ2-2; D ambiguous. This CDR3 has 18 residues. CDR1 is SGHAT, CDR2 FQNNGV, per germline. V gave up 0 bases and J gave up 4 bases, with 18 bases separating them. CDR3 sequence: CASSLEVVRVVGTGELFF. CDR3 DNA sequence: TGTGCCAGCAGCTTAGAAGTTGTAAGGGTGGTGGGCACCGGGGAGCTGTTTTTT. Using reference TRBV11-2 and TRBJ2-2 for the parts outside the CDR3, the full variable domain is EAGVAQSPRYKIIEKRQSVAFWCNPISGHATLYWYQQILGQGPKLLIQFQNNGVVDDSQLPKDRFSAERLKGVDSTLKIQPAKLEDSAVYLCASSLEVVRVVGTGELFFGEGSRLTVL.

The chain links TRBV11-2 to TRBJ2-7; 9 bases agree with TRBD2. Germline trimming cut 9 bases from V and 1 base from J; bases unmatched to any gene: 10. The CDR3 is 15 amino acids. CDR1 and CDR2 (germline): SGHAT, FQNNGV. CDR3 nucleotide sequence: TGTGCCAGTAAACCTAGCGGGATGCTTTCCTACGAGCAGTACTTC. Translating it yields CASKPSGMLSYEQYF.

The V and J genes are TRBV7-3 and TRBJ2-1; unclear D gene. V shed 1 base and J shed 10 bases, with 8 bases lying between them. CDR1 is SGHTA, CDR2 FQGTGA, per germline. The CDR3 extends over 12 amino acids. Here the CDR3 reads CASSLISGEQFF. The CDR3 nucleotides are TGTGCCAGCAGCTTAATAAGTGGGGAGCAGTTCTTC.

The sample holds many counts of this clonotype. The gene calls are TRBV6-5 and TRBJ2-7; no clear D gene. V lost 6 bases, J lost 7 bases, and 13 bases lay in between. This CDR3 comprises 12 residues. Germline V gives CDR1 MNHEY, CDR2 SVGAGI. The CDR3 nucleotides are TGTGCCAGCAGGGGTCCATCATGGGAGCAGTACTTC. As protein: CASRGPSWEQYF.

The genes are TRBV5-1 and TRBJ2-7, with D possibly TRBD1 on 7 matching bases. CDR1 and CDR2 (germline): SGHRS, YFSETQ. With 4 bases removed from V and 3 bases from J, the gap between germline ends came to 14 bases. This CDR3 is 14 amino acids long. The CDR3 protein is CASSLRDSYYEQYF. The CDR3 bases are TGCGCCAGCAGCCTGCGGGACAGTTACTACGAGCAGTACTTC.

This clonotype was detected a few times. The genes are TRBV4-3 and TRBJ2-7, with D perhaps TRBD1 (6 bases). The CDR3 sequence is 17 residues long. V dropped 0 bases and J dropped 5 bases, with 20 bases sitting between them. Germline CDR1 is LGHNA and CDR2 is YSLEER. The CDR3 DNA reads TGCGCCAGCAGCCAAGATAGGGCACAGGGTCAGGTTCACGAGCAGTACTTC. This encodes CASSQDRAQGQVHEQYF.

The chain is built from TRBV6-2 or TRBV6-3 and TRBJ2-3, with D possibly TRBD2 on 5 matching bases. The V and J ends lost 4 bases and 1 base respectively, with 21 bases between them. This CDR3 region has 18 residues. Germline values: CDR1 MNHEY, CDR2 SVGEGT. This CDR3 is CASSSRPRTGTRTDTQYF. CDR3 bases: TGTGCCAGCAGTTCCCGTCCTCGGACGGGAACCCGCACAGATACGCAGTATTTT.

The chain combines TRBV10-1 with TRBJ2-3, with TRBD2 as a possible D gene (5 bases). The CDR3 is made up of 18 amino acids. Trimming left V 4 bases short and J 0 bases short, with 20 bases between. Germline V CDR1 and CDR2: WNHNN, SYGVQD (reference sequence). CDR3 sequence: CASSGSNRGSPSTDTQYF. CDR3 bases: TGCGCCAGCAGTGGTTCTAATAGAGGGAGCCCTAGCACAGATACGCAGTATTTT.

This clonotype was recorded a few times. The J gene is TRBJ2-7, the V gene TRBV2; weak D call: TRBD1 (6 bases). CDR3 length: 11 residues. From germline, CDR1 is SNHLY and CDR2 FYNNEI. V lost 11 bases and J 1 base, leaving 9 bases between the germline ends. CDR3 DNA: TGTGCCTCGGACAGTTCCTACGAGCAGTACTTC. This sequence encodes CASDSSYEQYF.

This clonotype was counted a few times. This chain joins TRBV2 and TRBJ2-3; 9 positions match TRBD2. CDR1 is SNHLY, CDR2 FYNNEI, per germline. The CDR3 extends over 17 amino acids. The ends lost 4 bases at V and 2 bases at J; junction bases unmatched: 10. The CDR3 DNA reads TGTGCCAGCAGTGCCTCTAAGCTAGCGGGGATCACAGATACGCAGTATTTT. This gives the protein CASSASKLAGITDTQYF.

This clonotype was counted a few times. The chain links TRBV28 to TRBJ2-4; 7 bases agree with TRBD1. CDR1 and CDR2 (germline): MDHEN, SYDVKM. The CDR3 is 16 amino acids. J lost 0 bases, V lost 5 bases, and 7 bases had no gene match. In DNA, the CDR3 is TGTGCCAGCAGTCGATCCGGGACAGTAGCCAAAAACATTCAGTACTTC. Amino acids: CASSRSGTVAKNIQYF.